This TCR beta chain was documented in a study of T-cell memory formation after mild COVID-19. V trimming: 6 bases; J trimming: 1 base; junction bases outside the gene matches: 3. The germline V gene has CDR1 SQVTM and CDR2 ANQGSEA. The CDR3 sequence is 13 residues long. Overall study findings and caveats: Later expanders leaned toward CD4+, whereas clones contracting from day 15 to 85 were balanced CD4/CD8.

Barcoded TCR alpha and TCR beta cDNA libraries with UMIs came from 5'RACE using constant-segment primers. A single record per CDR3 protein comes from TCRdb applying MiXCR to the 5' RACE reads. This sample carries about 340,000 distinct CDR3 sequences, 20% to 25% of them seen once, and the ten largest clones take roughly 23%. Points on this clonotype: Antigen unknown.

The receptor was derived from a man aged 18 to 30 who had mild COVID-19 (a few samples of this study predate the infection). Cell type and time point are not known. The chain combines TRBV29-1 with TRBJ1-1, with TRBD1 matching over 9 bases. Sequenced material: PBMCs or a T cell subset sorted from them (not recorded which). CDR3 nucleotides: TGCAGCGTAAAGGGACAGGGGAACACTGAAGCTTTCTTT. Amino acids: CSVKGQGNTEAFF. The full variable domain, in which reference TRBV29-1 and TRBJ1-1 provide the parts outside the CDR3, is SAVISQKPSRDICQRGTSLTIQCQVDSQVTMMFWYRQQPGQSLTLIATANQGSEATYESGFVIDKFPISRPNLTFSTLTVSNMSPEDSSIYLCSVKGQGNTEAFFGQGTRLTVV.